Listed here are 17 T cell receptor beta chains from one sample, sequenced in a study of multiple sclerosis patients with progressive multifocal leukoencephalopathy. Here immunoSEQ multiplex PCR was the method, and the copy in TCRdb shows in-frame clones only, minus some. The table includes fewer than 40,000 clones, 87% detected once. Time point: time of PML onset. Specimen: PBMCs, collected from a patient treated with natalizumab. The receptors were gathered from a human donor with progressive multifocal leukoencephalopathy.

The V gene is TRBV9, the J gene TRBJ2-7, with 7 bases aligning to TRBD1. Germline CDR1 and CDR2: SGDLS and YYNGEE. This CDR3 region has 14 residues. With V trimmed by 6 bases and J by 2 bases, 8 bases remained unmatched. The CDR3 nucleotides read TGTGCCAGCAACCAAGGGACAGAAACCTACGAGCAGTACTTC. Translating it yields CASNQGTETYEQYF.

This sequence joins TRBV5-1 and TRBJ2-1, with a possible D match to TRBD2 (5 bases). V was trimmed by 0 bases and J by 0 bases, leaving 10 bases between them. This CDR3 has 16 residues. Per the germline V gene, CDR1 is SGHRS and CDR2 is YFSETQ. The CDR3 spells CASSLASGSSYNEQFF. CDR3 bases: TGCGCCAGCAGCTTGGCAAGCGGATCCTCCTACAATGAGCAGTTCTTC.

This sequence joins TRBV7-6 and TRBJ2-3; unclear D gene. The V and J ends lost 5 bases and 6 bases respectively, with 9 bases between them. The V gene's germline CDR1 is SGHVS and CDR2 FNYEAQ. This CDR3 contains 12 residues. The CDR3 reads CASSPTRDTQYF. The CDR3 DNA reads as TGTGCCAGCAGCCCCACACGGGATACGCAGTATTTT.

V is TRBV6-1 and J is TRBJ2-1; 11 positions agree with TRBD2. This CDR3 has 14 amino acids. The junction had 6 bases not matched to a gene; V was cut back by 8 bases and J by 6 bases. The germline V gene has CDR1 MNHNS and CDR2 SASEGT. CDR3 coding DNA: TGTGCCAGCTCCTTAGCGGGAGGGCCCAATGAGCAGTTCTTC. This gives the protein CASSLAGGPNEQFF.

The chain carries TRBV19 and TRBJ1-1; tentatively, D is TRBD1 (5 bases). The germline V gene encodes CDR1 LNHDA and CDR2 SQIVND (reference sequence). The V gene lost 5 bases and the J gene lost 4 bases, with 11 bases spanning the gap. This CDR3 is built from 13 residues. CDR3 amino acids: CASSATDATEAFF. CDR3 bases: TGTGCCAGTAGTGCGACAGACGCCACTGAAGCTTTCTTT.

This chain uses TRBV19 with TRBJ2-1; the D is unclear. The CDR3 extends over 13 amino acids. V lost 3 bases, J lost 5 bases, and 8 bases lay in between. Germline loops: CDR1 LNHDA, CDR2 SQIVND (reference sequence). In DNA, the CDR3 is TGTGCCAGTAGTATCCGGATAAACAATGAGCAGTTCTTC. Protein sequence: CASSIRINNEQFF.

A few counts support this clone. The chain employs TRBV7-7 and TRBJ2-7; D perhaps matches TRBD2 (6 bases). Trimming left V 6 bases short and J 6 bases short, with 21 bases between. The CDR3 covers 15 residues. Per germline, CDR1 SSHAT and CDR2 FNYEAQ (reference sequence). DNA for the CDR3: TGTGCCAGCAGTCCTGATCCCGGGACTCATGGCGAGCAGTACTTC. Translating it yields CASSPDPGTHGEQYF.

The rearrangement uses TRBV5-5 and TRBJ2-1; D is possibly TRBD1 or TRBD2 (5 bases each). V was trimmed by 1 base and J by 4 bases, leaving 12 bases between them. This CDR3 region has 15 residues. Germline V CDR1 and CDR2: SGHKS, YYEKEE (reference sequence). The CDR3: CASSLPGAGYNEQFF. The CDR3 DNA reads TGTGCCAGCAGCTTGCCCGGGGCCGGGTACAATGAGCAGTTCTTC.

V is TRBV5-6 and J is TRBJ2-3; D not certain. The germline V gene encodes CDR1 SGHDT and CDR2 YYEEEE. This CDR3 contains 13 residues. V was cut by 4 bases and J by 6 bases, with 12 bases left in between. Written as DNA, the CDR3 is TGTGCCAGCAGCCCTCAAATAGTGGATACGCAGTATTTT. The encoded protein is CASSPQIVDTQYF.

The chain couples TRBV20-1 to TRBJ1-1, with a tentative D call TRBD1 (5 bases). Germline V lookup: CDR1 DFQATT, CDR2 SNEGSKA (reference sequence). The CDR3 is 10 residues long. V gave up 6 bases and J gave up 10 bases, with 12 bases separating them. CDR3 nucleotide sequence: TGCAGTGCATCCAGGGAGGTAGCTTTCTTT. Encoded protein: CSASREVAFF.

The CDR3 here is CASSRTGKPYEQYF. CDR3 in DNA: TGTGCCAGCAGCCGGACAGGGAAGCCCTACGAGCAGTACTTC. The chain links TRBV7-2 to TRBJ2-7; TRBD1 matches at 8 bases. V dropped 5 bases and J dropped 2; count of bases not matched to a gene: 5. Germline V gene sequence: CDR1 SGHTA, CDR2 FQGNSA. The CDR3 loop spans 14 amino acids.

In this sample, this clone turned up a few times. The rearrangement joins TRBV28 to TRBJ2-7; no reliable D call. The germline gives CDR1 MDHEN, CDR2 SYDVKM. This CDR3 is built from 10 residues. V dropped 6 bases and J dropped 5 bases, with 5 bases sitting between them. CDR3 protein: CASSAHEQYF. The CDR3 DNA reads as TGTGCCAGCAGCGCCCACGAGCAGTACTTC.

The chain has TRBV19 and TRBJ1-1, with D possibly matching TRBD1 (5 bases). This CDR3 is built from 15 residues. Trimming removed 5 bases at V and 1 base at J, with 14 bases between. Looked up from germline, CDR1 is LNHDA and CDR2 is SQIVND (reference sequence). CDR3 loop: CASSPGTAPNTEAFF. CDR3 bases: TGTGCCAGTAGTCCCGGGACGGCTCCGAACACTGAAGCTTTCTTT.

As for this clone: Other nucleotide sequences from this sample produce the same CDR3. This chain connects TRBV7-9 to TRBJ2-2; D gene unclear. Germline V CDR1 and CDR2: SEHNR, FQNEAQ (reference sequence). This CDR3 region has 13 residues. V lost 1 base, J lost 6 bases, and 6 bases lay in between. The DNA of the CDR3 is TGTGCCAGCAGCTTAGAGGGCTCCGGGGAGCTGTTTTTT. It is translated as CASSLEGSGELFF.

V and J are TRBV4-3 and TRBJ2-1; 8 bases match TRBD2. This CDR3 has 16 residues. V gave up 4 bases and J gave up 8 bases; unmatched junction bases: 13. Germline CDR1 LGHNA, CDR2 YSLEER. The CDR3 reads CASSLIAGLGVDEQFF. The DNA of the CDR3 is TGCGCCAGCAGCCTAATAGCGGGACTAGGGGTCGATGAGCAGTTCTTC.

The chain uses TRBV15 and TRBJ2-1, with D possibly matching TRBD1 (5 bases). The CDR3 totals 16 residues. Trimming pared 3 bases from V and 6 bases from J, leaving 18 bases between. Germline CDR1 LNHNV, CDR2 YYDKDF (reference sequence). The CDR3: CATSSDSPGKGNEQFF. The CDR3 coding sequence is TGTGCCACCAGCAGTGACAGCCCCGGAAAAGGCAATGAGCAGTTCTTC.

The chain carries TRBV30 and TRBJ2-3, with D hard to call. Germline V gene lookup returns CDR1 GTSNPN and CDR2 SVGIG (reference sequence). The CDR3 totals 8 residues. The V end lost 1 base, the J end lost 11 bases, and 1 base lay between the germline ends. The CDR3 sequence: CAWSGQYF. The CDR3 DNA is TGTGCCTGGAGTGGGCAGTATTTT. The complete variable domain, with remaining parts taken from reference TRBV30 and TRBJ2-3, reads SQTIHQWPATLVQPVGSPLSLECTVEGTSNPNLYWYRQAAGRGLQLLFYSVGIGQISSEVPQNLSASRPQDRQFILSSKKLLLSDSGFYLCAWSGQYFGPGTRLTVL.